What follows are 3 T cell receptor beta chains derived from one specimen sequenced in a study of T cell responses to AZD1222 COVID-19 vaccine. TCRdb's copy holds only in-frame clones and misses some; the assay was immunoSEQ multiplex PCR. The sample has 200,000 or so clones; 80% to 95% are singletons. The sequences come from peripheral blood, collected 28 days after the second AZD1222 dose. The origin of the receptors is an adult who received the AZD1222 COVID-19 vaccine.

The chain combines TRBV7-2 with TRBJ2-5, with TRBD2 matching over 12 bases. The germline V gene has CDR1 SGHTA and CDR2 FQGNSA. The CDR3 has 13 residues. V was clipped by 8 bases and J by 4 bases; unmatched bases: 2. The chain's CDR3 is CASGLAGLETQYF. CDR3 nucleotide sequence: TGTGCCAGCGGACTAGCGGGGTTAGAGACCCAGTACTTC.

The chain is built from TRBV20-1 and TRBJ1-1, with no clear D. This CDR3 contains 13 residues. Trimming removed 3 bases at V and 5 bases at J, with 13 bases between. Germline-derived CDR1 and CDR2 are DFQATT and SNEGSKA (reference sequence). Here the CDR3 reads CSASSRVLTEAFF. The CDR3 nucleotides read TGCAGTGCTAGTAGTCGAGTTCTGACTGAAGCTTTCTTT.

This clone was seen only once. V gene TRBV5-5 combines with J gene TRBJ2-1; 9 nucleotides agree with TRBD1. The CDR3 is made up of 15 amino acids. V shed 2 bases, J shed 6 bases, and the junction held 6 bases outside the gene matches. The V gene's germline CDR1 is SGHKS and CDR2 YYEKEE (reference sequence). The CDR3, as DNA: TGTGCCAGCAGCTTATACAGGGGGCGAGGCAATGAGCAGTTCTTC. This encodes CASSLYRGRGNEQFF.